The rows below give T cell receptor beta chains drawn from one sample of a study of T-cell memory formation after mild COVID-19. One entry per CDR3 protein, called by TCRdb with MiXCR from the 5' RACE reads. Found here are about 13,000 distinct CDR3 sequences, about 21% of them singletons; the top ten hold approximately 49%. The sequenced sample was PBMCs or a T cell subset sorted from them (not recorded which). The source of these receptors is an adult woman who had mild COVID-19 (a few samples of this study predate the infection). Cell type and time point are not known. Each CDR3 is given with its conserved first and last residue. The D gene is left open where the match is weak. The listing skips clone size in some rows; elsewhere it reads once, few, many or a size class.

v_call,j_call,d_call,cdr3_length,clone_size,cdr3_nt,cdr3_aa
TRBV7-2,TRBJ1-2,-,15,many,TGTGCCAGCAGCTTAGCACGGCAGGCCCACTATGGCTACACCTTC,CASSLARQAHYGYTF
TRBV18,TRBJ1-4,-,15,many,TGTGCCAGCTCACAACAACAGGGAATTAATGAAAAACTGTTTTTT,CASSQQQGINEKLFF
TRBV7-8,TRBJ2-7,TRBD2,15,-,TGTGCCAGCAGCCGAAGCGGGAGGGCCTCGAACGAGCAGTACTTC,CASSRSGRASNEQYF
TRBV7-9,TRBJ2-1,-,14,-,TGTGCCAGCAGCTTAGGGGACCCGCTTAATGAGCAGTTCTTC,CASSLGDPLNEQFF
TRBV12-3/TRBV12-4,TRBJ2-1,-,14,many,TGTGCCAGCAGTCCGTCGGGAGCGTACAATGAGCAGTTCTTC,CASSPSGAYNEQFF
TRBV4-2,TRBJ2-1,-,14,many,TGTGCCAGCAGCCACTCAATTGGGTACAATGAGCAGTTCTTC,CASSHSIGYNEQFF
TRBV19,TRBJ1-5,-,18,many,TGTGCCAGTAGTCGCGCCTTGGGGTTCGGGTATAGCAATCAGCCCCAGCATTTT,CASSRALGFGYSNQPQHF
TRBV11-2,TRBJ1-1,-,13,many,TGTGCCAGCAGCTCGGGACCCCGGCCTGAAGCTTTCTTT,CASSSGPRPEAFF
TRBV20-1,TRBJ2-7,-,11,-,TGCAGTGCTAGAGCGGGCTACGAGCAGTACTTC,CSARAGYEQYF
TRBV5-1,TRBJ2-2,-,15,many,TGCGCCAGCAGCTTTATAGGGGTCGGCACCGGGGAGCTGTTTTTT,CASSFIGVGTGELFF
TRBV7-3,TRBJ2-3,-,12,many,TGTGCCAGCAGCTTAACGGGAGATACGCAGTATTTT,CASSLTGDTQYF
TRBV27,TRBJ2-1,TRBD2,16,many,TGTGCCAGCAGTCTCAATAGCGGGGGGGCTCACAATGAGCAGTTCTTC,CASSLNSGGAHNEQFF
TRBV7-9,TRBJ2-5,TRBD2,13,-,TGTGCCAGCAGCTTAGCCGGGGGGGAGACCCAGTACTTC,CASSLAGGETQYF
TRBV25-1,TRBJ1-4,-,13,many,TGTGCCAGCAGTTCGCCCCAACCTGAAAAACTGTTTTTT,CASSSPQPEKLFF
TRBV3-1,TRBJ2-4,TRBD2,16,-,TGTGCCAGCAGCCAACCTAGCGGGGGGGAGGGAAACATTCAGTACTTC,CASSQPSGGEGNIQYF
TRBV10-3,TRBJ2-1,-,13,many,TGTGCCATCCGACAGCGCCTATACAATGAGCAGTTCTTC,CAIRQRLYNEQFF
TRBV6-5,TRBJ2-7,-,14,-,TGTGCCAGCAGTTTGGGCCTCCCGGGGTACGAGCAGTACTTC,CASSLGLPGYEQYF
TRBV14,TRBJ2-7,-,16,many,TGTGCCAGCAGCCAAGGTCTGGACTTTTTCCTCTACGAGCAGTACTTC,CASSQGLDFFLYEQYF
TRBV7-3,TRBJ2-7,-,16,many,TGTGCCAGCAGCCTGGGGGACGGGGGGCCCCCCTACGAGCAGTACTTC,CASSLGDGGPPYEQYF
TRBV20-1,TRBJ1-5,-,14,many,TGCAGTGCTAAGACAGCCCTTAGGGATCAGCCCCAGCATTTT,CSAKTALRDQPQHF
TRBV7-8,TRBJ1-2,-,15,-,TGTGCCAGCAGCTTAGCGGCAGGCACGTATCCTGGCTACACCTTC,CASSLAAGTYPGYTF
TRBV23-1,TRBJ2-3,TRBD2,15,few,TGCGCCAGCAGTCTGAATAGCGGGGGGCCCGATACGCAGTATTTT,CASSLNSGGPDTQYF
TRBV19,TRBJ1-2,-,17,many,TGTGCCAGTAGTATAGGAGAGTGGGACCTCGCCTTGTATGGCTACACCTTC,CASSIGEWDLALYGYTF
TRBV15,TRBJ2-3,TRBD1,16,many,TGTGCCACCAGCAGAGAGGGACAGGGGGCAGCAGATACGCAGTATTTT,CATSREGQGAADTQYF
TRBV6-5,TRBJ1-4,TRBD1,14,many,TGTGCCAGCAGCAAGGGACAGGGCCGGGAAAAACTGTTTTTT,CASSKGQGREKLFF
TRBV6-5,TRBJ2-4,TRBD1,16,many,TGTGCCAGCAGGAGCGGGACAGGGAAAGCCAAAAACATTCAGTACTTC,CASRSGTGKAKNIQYF
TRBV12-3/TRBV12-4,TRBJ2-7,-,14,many,TGTGCCAGCAGGGCCGTAGGAGGGAGAGACGAGCAGTACTTC,CASRAVGGRDEQYF
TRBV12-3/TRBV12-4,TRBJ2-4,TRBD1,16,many,TGTGCCAGCAGTTTTCGGGACAGGGGGTCCCTCGGCATTCAGTACTTC,CASSFRDRGSLGIQYF
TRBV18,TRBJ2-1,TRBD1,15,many,TGTGCCAGCTCACCGAGACAGGGAAACTACAATGAGCAGTTCTTC,CASSPRQGNYNEQFF
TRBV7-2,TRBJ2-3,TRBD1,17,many,TGTGCCAGCAGCTTTTTGACAGGGTGGGAACTCCAGGATACGCAGTATTTT,CASSFLTGWELQDTQYF
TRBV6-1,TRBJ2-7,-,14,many,TGTGCCAGCAACCCATTTCCTGATACCTACGAGCAGTACTTC,CASNPFPDTYEQYF
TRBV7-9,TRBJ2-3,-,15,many,TGTGCCAGCAGCTTAGGGGCGTCTAGCACAGATACGCAGTATTTT,CASSLGASSTDTQYF
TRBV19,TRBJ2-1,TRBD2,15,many,TGTGCCAGTAGCCCGCCGGCTAGCGGGACAAGGGAGCAGTTCTTC,CASSPPASGTREQFF
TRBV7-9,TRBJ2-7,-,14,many,TGTGCCAGCAGTTGGACCGGCCGGGACTACGAGCAGTACTTC,CASSWTGRDYEQYF
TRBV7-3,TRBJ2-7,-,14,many,TGTGCCAGCAGCAAGGGAGGGGGCTCCTACGAGCAGTACTTC,CASSKGGGSYEQYF
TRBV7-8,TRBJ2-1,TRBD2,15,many,TGTGCCAGCAGCTCCCTACGAACGGGGGGGAATGAGCAGTTCTTC,CASSSLRTGGNEQFF
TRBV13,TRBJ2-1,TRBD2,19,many,TGTGCCAGCAGCTTAAACCTAGCGGGGGCCCTCATAGGCAACAATGAGCAGTTCTTC,CASSLNLAGALIGNNEQFF
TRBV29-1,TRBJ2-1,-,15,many,TGCAGCGTCGCGGGAATAGCCCCACCCTACAATGAGCAGTTCTTC,CSVAGIAPPYNEQFF
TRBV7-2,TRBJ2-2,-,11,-,TGTGCCAGCAGCCCAGCCAGGGAGCTGTTTTTT,CASSPARELFF
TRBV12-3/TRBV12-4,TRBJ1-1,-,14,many,TGTGCCAGCATCCTAGGGGGGGCGAGCACTGAAGCTTTCTTT,CASILGGASTEAFF
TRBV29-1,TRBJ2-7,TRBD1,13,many,TGCAGCGTTGTCGGGACAGGGCCCTACGAGCAGTACTTC,CSVVGTGPYEQYF
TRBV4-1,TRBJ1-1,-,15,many,TGCGCCAGCAGCCCAATGACGACGGAGAACACTGAAGCTTTCTTT,CASSPMTTENTEAFF
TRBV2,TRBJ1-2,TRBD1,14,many,TGTGCCAGCAGCCCCACGACAGGGTTCTATGGCTACACCTTC,CASSPTTGFYGYTF
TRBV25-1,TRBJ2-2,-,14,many,TGTGCCAGCAGTGATCTTCTAGCCCCCGGGGAGCTGTTTTTT,CASSDLLAPGELFF
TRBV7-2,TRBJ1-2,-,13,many,TGTGCCAGCAGCTTCGGGGGAAACTATGGCTACACCTTC,CASSFGGNYGYTF
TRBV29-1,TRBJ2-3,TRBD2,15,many,TGCAGCGTTGAAATCTCGGGGGGAAGCACAGATACGCAGTATTTT,CSVEISGGSTDTQYF
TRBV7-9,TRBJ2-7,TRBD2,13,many,TGTGCCAGCAGTACTAGCGGAACCTACGAGCAGTACTTC,CASSTSGTYEQYF
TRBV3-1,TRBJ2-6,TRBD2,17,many,TGTGCCAGCAGCCCCGGGGGGTTGGTCTCTGGGGCCAACGTCCTGACTTTC,CASSPGGLVSGANVLTF
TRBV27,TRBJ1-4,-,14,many,TGTGCCAGCAGTTTATGGGGGTTCGGTGAAAAACTGTTTTTT,CASSLWGFGEKLFF
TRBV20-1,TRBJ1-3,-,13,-,TGCAGTGCTTCCGGGACAAATGAAAACACCATATATTTT,CSASGTNENTIYF
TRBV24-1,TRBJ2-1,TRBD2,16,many,TGTGCCACCAGTGTGAGGCTAGCGGGATATGGCAATGAGCAGTTCTTC,CATSVRLAGYGNEQFF
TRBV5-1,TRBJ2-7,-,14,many,TGCGCCAGCAGCTTGGGAGGCTTCTCCTACGAGCAGTACTTC,CASSLGGFSYEQYF
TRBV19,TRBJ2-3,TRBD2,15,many,TGTGCCAGTATTTCTCCGGGACTAGGAATCGGTACGCAGTATTTT,CASISPGLGIGTQYF
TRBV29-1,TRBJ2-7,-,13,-,TGCAGCGTTAGAGGGACCTACTACTACGAGCAGTACTTC,CSVRGTYYYEQYF